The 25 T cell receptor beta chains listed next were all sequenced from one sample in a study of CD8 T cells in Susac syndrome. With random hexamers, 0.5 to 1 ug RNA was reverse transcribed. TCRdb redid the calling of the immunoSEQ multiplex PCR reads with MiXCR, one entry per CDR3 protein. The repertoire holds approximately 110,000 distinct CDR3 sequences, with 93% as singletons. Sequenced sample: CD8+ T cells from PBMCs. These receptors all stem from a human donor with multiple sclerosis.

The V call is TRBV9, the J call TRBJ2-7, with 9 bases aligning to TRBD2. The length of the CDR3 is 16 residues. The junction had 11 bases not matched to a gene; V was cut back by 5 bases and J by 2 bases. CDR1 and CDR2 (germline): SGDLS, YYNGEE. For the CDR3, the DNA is TGTGCCAGCAGTGGGGGAAGCGGGGGGTCACCCTACGAGCAGTACTTC. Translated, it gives CASSGGSGGSPYEQYF.

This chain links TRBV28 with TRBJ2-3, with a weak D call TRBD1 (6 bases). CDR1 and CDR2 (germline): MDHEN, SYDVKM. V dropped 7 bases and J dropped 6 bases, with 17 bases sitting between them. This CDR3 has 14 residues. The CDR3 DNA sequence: TGTGCCAGCAAAGGGACACCGGCCCAGGATACGCAGTATTTT. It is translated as CASKGTPAQDTQYF.

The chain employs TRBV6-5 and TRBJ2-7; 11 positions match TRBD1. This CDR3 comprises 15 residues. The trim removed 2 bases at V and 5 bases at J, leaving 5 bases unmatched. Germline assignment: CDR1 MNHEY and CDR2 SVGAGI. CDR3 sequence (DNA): TGTGCCAGCAGTTACGGGAGGACAGGGGGCCACGAGCAGTACGTC. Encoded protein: CASSYGRTGGHEQYV.

The CDR3 protein is CASSISQDTIYF. In nucleotides, the CDR3 is TGTGCCAGTAGTATATCGCAGGACACCATATATTTT. The chain is built from TRBV19 and TRBJ1-3; D remains ambiguous. The CDR3 extends over 12 amino acids. The V gene's germline CDR1 is LNHDA and CDR2 SQIVND (reference sequence). The V gene lost 2 bases and the J gene lost 8 bases, with 7 bases spanning the gap. Complete variable domain (other parts from reference TRBV19 and TRBJ1-3): DGGITQSPKYLFRKEGQNVTLSCEQNLNHDAMYWYRQDPGQGLRLIYYSQIVNDFQKGDIAEGYSVSREKKESFPLTVTSAQKNPTAFYLCASSISQDTIYFGEGSWLTVV.

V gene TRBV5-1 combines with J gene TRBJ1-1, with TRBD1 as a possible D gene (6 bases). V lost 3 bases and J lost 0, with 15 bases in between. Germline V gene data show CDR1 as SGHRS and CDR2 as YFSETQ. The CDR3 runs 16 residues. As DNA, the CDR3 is TGCGCCAGCAGCTCGGAGGGGGGAGGCATGAACACTGAAGCTTTCTTT. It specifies CASSSEGGGMNTEAFF.

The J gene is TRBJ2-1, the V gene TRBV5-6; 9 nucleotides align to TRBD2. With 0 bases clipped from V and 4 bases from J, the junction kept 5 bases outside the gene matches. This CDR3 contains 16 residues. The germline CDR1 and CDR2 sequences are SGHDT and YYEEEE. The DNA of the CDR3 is TGTGCCAGCAGCTTGGCAGGCCTAGCGGGATACAATGAGCAGTTCTTC. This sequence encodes CASSLAGLAGYNEQFF.

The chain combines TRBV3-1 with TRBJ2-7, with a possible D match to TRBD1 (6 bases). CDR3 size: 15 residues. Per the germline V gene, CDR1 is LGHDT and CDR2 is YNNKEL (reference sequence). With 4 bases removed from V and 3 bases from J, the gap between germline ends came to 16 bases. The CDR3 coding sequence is TGTGCCAGCAGCCTTTGGGCAGGGGAAAACTACGAGCAGTACTTC. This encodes CASSLWAGENYEQYF.

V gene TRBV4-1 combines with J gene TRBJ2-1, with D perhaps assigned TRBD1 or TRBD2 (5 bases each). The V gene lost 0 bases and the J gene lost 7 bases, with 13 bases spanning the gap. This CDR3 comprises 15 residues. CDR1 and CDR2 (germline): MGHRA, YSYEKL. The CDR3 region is CASSQEGVPWNEQFF. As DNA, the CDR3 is TGCGCCAGCAGCCAAGAGGGGGTGCCTTGGAATGAGCAGTTCTTC.

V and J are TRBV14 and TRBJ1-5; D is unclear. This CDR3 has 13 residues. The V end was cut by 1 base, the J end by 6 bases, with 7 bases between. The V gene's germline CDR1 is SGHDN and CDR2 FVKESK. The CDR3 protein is CASSQGTGQPQHF. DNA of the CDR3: TGTGCCAGCAGCCAAGGGACCGGTCAGCCCCAGCATTTT.

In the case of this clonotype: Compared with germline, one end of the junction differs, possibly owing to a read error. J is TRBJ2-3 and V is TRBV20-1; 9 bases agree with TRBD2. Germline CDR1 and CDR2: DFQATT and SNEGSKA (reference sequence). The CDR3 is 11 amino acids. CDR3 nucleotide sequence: TGCAGTGCCCCGGGGGCCCGACTAGCGGATTTT. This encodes CSAPGARLADF.

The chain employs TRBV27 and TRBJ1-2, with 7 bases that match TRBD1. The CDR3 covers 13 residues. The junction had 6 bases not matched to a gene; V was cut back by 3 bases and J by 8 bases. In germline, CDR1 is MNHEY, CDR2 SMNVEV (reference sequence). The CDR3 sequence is CASSFQGGQGYTF. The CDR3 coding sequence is TGTGCCAGCAGTTTTCAGGGGGGCCAAGGCTACACCTTC.

As DNA, the CDR3 is TGTGCCAGCAGCACAGACAGGCAACACTACGAGCAGTACTTC. Translation gives CASSTDRQHYEQYF. The rearrangement links TRBV7-2 to TRBJ2-7; TRBD1 might be the D (6 bases). CDR1 is SGHTA, CDR2 FQGNSA, per germline. Trimming cost V 5 bases and J 3 bases, with 14 bases left between them. The CDR3 length is 14 residues.

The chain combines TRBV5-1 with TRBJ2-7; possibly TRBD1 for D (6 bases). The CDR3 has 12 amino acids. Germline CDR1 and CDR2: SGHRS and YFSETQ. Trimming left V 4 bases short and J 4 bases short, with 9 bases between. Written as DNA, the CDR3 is TGCGCCAGCAGCCCAGGGGTTTACGAGCAGTACTTC. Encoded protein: CASSPGVYEQYF.

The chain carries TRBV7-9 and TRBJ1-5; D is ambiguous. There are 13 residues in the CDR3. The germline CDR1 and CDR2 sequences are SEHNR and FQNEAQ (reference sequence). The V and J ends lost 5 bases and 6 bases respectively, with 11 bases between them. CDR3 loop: CASSQEWGQPQHF. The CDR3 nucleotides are TGTGCCAGCAGCCAAGAGTGGGGTCAGCCCCAGCATTTT.

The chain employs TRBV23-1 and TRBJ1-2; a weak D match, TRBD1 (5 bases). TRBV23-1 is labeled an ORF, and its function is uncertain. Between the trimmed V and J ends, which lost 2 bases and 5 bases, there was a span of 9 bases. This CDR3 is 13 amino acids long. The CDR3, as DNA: TGCGCCAGCAGTCAACGGGACCTTTATGGCTACACCTTC. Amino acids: CASSQRDLYGYTF.

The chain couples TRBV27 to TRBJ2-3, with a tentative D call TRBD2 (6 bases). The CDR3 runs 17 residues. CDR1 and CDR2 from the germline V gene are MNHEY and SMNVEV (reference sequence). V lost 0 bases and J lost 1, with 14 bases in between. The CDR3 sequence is CASSLSILIAGTDTQYF. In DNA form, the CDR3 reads TGTGCCAGCAGTTTATCTATCCTAATAGCGGGCACAGATACGCAGTATTTT.

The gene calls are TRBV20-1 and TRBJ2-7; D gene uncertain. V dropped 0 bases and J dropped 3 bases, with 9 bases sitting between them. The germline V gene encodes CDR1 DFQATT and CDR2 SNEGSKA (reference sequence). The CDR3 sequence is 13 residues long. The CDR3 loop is CSARDRQFYEQYF. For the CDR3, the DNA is TGCAGTGCTAGAGATAGGCAGTTCTACGAGCAGTACTTC.

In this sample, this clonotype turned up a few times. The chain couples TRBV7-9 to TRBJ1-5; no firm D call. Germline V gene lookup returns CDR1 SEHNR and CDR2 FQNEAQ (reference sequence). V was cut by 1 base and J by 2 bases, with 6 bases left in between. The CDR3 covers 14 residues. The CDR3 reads CASSLGGRNQPQHF. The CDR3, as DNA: TGTGCCAGCAGCTTAGGGGGTCGCAATCAGCCCCAGCATTTT.

The DNA of the CDR3 is TGTGCCAGCAGCTCAGGACAGGCTAACACTGAAGCTTTCTTT. It encodes CASSSGQANTEAFF. The chain combines TRBV7-9 with TRBJ1-1, with 7 nucleotides matching TRBD1. V lost 4 bases and J lost 2; bases outside the gene matches: 4. The CDR3 covers 14 residues. The germline V gene has CDR1 SEHNR and CDR2 FQNEAQ (reference sequence).

The CDR3 spells CASAKGRWYGYTF. In DNA form, the CDR3 reads TGTGCCAGCGCCAAGGGGAGGTGGTATGGCTACACCTTC. J is TRBJ1-2 and V is TRBV2, with a weak D call TRBD1 (5 bases). The CDR3 totals 13 residues. Germline values: CDR1 SNHLY, CDR2 FYNNEI. V lost 8 bases and J 5 bases, leaving 15 bases between the germline ends.

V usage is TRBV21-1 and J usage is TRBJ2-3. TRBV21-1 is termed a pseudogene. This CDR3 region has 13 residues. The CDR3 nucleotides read TGTGCCAGCAGCAAAGGGACCACAGATACGCAGTATTTT. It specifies CASSKGTTDTQYF.

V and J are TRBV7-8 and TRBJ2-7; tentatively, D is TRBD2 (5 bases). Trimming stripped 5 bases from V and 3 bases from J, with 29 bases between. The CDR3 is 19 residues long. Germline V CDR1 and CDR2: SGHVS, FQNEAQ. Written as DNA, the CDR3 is TGTGCCAGCAGCCCTGCGGGTCAGGCAGTTTTTGATTTTAGCTACGAGCAGTACTTC. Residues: CASSPAGQAVFDFSYEQYF.

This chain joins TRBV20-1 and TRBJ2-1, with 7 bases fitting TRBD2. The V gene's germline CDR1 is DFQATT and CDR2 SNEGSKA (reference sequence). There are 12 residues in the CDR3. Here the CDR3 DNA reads TGCAGAGCGGGACTATTATACAATGAGCAGTTCTTC. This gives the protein CRAGLLYNEQFF.

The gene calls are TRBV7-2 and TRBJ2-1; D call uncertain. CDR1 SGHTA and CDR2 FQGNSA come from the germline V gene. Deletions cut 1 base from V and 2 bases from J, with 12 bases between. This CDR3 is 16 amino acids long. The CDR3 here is CASSLGARVPYNEQFF. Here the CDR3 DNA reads TGTGCCAGCAGCTTAGGGGCCCGGGTACCCTACAATGAGCAGTTCTTC.

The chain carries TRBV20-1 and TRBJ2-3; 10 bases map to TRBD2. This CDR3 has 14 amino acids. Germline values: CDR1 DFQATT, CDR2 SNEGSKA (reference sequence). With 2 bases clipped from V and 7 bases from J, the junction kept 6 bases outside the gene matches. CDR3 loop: CSARYSGRIHTQYF. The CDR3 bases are TGCAGTGCTAGATATAGCGGGAGGATTCATACGCAGTATTTT.